The clone carrying this T cell receptor beta chain was found many times. Its antigen is not known. Researchers took RNA transcripts and amplified the TCR beta CDR3 regions from them. The TCR CDR3 was amplified in a first-round RT-PCR using the HTBI primer set. TCRdb processed the multiplex PCR reads anew with MiXCR; each CDR3 protein has one entry. The table has about 210,000 distinct CDR3 sequences, over 15% seen once. V dropped 0 bases and J dropped 4 bases, with 10 bases sitting between them. Germline V gives CDR1 SEHNR, CDR2 FQNEAQ (reference sequence). This CDR3 spans 14 amino acids. This specimen belongs to a study of T cells in Graves' hyperthyroidism and ophthalmopathy. Study overall: Specimen type is peripheral blood, collected at initial diagnosis prior to any treatment.

The study, taken as a whole, reports: Progression to ophthalmopathy was predicted a median of roughly 6.8 months early.

Diagnosis of hyperthyroidism was new in patients aged 18 to 65, and its duration was under 2 months. Exclusion criteria comprised uncontrolled infection, other autoimmune disease, pregnancy or lactation. Input material: blood. This chain connects TRBV7-9 to TRBJ2-7; D gene uncertain. The TCR originated in a man aged 50 to 60 with Graves' hyperthyroidism. The DNA for the CDR3 is TGTGCCAGCAGCTTAGCAGTCAGAACGTACGAGCAGTACTTC. This codes for CASSLAVRTYEQYF.